This T cell receptor beta chain was observed in a study of Ad26.COV2.S vaccination and SARS-CoV-2 variants. Profiled with immunoSEQ multiplex PCR; TCRdb holds only in-frame clones, not every one. The table includes under 550,000 clones, around nine tenths detected once. As for this clone: Its antigen is unidentified.

V lost 4 bases, J lost 4 bases, and 13 bases lay in between. Per the germline V gene, CDR1 is LNHDA and CDR2 is SQIVND (reference sequence). The CDR3 loop spans 14 amino acids. Notes on the study in general: Substantial breadth was reported for post-vaccination spike-specific CD8+ and CD4+ T cells. Vaccine recipients showed a spike-specific TCR breadth that was higher than in placebo recipients. Analyses of TCR breadth and depth may have underestimated total T cell responses.

Treatment here: about 20 received Ad26.COV2.S at low or high dose, single or two shots; 5 received placebo; per-sample allocation not given. Sampling was done on day 63 after the first vaccine or placebo injection. Recruitment in Boston yielded a donor of adult age, 18-55 years. This chain uses TRBV19 with TRBJ2-5; D gene uncertain. The sequencing used peripheral blood, collected in a trial of Ad26.COV2.S vaccine versus placebo. The clonotype originates from a person between 18 and 60 years old who received the Ad26.COV2.S COVID-19 vaccine or a placebo. The CDR3 sequence is CASSTRAQPETQYF. Here the CDR3 DNA reads TGTGCCAGTAGTACCCGGGCGCAACCAGAGACCCAGTACTTC.